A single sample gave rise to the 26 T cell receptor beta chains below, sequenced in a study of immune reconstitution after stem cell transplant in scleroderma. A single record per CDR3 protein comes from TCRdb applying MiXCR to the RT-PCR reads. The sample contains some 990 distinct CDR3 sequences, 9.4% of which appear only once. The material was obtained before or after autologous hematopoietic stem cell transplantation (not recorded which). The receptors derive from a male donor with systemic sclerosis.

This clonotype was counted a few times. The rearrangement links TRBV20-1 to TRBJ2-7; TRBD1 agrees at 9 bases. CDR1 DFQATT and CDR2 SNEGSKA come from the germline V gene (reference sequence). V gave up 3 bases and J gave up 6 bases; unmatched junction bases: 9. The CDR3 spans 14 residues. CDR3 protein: CSARIPGQGSEQYF. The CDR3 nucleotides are TGCAGTGCTAGGATACCGGGACAGGGCTCCGAGCAGTACTTC.

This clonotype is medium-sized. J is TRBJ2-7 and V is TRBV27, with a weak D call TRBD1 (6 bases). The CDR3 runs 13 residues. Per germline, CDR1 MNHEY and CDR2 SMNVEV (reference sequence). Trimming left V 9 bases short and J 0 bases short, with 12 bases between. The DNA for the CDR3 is TGTGCCAGTGGGACATTGAGCTCCTACGAGCAGTACTTC. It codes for CASGTLSSYEQYF.

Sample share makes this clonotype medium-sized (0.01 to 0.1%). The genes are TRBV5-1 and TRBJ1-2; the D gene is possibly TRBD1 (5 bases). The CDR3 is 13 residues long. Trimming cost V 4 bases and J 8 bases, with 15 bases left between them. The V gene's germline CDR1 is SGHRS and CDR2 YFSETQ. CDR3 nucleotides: TGCGCCAGCAGCCCGGGGGGAGGGTCCGGCTACACCTTC. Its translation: CASSPGGGSGYTF.

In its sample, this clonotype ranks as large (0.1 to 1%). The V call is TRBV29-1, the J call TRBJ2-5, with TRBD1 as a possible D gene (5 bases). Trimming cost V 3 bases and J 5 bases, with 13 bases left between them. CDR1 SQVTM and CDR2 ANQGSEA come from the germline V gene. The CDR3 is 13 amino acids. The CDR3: CSVDRVAGETQYF. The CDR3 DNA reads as TGCAGCGTTGACAGGGTGGCTGGCGAGACCCAGTACTTC.

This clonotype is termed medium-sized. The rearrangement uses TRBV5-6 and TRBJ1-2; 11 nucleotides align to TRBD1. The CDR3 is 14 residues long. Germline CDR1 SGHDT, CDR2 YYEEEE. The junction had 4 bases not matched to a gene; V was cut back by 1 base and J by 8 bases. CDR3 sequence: CASSLWDRGGGYTF. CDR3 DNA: TGTGCCAGCAGCTTGTGGGACAGGGGGGGCGGCTACACCTTC.

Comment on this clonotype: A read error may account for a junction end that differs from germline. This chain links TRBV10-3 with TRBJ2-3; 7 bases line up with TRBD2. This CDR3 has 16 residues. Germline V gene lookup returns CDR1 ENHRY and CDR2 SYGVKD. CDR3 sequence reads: CATSVNGGIITDTQYF. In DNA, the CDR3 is TGTGCCACCAGTGTCAACGGGGGGATAATCACAGATACGCAGTATTTT.

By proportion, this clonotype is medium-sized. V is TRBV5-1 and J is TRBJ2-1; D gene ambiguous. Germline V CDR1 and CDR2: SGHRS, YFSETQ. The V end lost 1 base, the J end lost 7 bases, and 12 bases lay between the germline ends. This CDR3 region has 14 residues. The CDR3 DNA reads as TGCGCCAGCAGCTTGAAAAATGGGATAAATGAGCAGTTCTTC. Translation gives CASSLKNGINEQFF.

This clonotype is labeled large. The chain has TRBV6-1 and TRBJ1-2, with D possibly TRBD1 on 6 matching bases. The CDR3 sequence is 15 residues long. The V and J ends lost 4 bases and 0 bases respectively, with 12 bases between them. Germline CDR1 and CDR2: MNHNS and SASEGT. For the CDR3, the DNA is TGTGCCAGCAGTGCCGGACAGAGCCCTAACTATGGCTACACCTTC. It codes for CASSAGQSPNYGYTF.

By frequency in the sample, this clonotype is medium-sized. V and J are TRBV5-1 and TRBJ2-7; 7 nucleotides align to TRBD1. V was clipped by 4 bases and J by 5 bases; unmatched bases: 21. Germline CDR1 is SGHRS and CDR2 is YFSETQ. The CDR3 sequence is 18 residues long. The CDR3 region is CASSLDLRDSENWDEQYF. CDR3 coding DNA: TGCGCCAGCAGCCTTGACCTTAGGGACAGCGAAAACTGGGACGAGCAGTACTTC.

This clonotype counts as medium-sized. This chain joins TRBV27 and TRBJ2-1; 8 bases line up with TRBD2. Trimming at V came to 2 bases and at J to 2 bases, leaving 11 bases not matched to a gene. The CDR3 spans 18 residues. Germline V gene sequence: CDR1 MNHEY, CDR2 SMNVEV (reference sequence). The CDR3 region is CASSLIFISGVPYNEQFF. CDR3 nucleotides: TGTGCCAGCAGTTTAATCTTTATTAGCGGGGTCCCCTACAATGAGCAGTTCTTC.

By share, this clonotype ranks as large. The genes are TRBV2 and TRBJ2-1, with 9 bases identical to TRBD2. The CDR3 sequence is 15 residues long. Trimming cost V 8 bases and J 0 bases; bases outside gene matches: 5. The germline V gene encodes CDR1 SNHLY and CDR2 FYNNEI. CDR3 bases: TGTGCCAGCGCCGGTAGCGGGGGCTCCTACAATGAGCAGTTCTTC. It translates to CASAGSGGSYNEQFF.

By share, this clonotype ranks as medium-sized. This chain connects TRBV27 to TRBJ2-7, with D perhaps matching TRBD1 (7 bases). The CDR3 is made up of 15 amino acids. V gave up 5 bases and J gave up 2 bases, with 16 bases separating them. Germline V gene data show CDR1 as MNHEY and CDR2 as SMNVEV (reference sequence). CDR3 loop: CASSALAGGPYEQYF. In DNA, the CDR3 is TGTGCCAGCAGTGCCCTAGCAGGGGGGCCCTACGAGCAGTACTTC.

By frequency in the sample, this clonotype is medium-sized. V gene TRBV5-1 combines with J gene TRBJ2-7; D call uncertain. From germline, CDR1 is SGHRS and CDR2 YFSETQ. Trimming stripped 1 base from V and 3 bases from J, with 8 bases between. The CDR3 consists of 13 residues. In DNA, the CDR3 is TGCGCCAGCAGCTTGAATTGGGGCTACGAGCAGTACTTC. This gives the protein CASSLNWGYEQYF.

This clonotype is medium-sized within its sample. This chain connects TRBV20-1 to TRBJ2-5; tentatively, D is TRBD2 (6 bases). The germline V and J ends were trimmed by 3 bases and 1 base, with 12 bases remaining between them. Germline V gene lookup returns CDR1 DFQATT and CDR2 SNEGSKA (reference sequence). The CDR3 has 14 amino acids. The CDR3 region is CSASRPGVQETQYF. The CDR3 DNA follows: TGCAGTGCTAGTAGGCCGGGGGTCCAAGAGACCCAGTACTTC.

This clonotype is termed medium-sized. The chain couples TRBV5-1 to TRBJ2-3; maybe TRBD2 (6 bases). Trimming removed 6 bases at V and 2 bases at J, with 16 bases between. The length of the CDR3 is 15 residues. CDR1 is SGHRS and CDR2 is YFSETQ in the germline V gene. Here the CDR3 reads CASKTLLAPTDTQYF. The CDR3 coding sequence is TGCGCCAGCAAAACTTTACTAGCCCCCACAGATACGCAGTATTTT.

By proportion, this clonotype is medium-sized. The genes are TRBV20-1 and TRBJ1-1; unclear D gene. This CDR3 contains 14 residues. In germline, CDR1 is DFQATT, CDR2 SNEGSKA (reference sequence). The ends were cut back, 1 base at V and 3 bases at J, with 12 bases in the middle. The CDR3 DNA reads TGCAGTGCTAGAGGGGCATTTTTGGACACTGAAGCTTTCTTT. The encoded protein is CSARGAFLDTEAFF.

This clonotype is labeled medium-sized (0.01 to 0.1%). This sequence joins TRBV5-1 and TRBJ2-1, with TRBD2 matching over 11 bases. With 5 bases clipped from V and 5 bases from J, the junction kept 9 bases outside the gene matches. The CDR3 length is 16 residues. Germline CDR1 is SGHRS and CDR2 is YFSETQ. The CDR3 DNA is TGCGCCAGCAGTTTAATCCCGGGACTAGCGGACAATGAGCAGTTCTTC. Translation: CASSLIPGLADNEQFF.

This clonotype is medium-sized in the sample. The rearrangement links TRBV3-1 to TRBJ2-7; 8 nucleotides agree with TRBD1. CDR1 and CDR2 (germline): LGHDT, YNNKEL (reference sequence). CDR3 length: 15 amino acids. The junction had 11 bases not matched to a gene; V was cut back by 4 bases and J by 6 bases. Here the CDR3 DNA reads TGTGCCAGCAGCCTAATGACAGGGGAGCGGTTCGAGCAGTACTTC. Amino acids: CASSLMTGERFEQYF.

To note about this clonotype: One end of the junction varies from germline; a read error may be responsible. CDR3 coding DNA: TGCGCCAGCAGCTCCGGACAGAGACAAACCTACAATGAGCAGCTCTTC. This translates into CASSSGQRQTYNEQLF. The chain has TRBV5-1 and TRBJ2-1; tentatively, D is TRBD1 (6 bases). This CDR3 region has 16 residues. Germline CDR1 SGHRS, CDR2 YFSETQ. The full variable domain, its missing parts supplied by reference TRBV5-1 and TRBJ2-1, is KAGVTQTPRYLIKTRGQQVTLSCSPISGHRSVSWYQQTPGQGLQFLFEYFSETQRNKGNFPGRFSGRQFSNSRSEMNVSTLELGDSALYLCASSSGQRQTYNEQLFGPGTRLTVL.

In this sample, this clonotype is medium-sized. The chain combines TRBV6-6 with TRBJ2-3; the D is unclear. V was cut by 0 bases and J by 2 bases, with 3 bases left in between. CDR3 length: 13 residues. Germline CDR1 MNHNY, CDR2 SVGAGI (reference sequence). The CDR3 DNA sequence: TGTGCCAGCAGTTACTCGCACACAGATACGCAGTATTTT. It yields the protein CASSYSHTDTQYF.

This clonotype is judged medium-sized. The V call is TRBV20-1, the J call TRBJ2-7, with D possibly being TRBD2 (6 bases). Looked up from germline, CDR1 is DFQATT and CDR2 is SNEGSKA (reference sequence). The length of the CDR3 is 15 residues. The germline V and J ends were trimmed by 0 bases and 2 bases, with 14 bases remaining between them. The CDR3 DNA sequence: TGCAGTGCTAGAGATTGGGAGCGGGCAACCTACGAGCAGTACTTC. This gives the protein CSARDWERATYEQYF.

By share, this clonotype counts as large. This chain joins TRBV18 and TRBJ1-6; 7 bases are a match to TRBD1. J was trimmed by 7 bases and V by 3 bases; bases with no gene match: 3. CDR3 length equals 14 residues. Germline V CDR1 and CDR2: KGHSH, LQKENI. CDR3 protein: CASSPQQGNSPLHF. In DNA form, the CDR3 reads TGTGCCAGCTCACCTCAACAGGGGAATTCACCCCTCCACTTT.

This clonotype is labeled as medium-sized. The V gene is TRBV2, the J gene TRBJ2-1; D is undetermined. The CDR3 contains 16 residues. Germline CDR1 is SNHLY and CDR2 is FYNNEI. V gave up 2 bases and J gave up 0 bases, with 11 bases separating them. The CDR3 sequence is CASSEMGFSSYNEQFF. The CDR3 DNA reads TGTGCCAGCAGTGAAATGGGGTTTAGCTCCTACAATGAGCAGTTCTTC.

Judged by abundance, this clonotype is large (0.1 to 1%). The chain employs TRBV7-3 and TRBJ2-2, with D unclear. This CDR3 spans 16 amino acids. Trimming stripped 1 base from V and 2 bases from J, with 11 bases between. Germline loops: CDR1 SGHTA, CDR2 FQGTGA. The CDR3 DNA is TGTGCCAGCAGCTTAAACGGAAGGGCTAACACCGGGGAGCTGTTTTTT. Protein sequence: CASSLNGRANTGELFF.

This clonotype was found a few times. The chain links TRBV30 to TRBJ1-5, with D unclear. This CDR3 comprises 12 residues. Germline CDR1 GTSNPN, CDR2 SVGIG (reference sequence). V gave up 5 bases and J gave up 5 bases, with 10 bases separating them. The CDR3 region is CAWGQQYQPQHF. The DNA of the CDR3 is TGTGCCTGGGGGCAGCAGTATCAGCCCCAGCATTTT.

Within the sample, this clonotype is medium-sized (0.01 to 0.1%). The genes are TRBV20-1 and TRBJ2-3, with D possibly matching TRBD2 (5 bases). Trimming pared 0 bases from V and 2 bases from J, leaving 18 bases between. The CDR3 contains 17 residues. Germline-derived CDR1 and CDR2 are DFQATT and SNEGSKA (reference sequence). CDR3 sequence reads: CSARDSRAGWDTDTQYF. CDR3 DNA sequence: TGCAGTGCTAGAGATTCGAGGGCCGGTTGGGACACAGATACGCAGTATTTT.